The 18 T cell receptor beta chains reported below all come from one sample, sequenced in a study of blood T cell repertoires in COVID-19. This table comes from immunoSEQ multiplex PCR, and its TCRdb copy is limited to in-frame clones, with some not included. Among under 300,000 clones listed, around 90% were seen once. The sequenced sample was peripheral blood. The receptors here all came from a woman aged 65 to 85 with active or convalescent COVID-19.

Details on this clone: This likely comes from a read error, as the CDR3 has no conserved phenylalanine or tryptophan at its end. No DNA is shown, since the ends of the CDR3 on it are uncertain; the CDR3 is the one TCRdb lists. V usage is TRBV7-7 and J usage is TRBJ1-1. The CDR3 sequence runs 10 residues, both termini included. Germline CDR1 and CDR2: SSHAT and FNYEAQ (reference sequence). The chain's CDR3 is CASSSPTLTK.

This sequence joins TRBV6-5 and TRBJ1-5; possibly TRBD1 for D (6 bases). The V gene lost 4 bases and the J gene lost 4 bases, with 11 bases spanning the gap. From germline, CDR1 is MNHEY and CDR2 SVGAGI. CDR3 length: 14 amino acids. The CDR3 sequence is CASSSDSNNQPQHF. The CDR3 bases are TGTGCCAGCAGTTCGGACAGCAATAATCAGCCCCAGCATTTT.

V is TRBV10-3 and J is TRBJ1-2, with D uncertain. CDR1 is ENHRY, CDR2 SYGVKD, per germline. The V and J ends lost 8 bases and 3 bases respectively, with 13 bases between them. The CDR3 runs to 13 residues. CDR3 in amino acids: CAIESGRDYGYTF. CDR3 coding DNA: TGTGCCATCGAAAGTGGGAGGGACTATGGCTACACCTTC.

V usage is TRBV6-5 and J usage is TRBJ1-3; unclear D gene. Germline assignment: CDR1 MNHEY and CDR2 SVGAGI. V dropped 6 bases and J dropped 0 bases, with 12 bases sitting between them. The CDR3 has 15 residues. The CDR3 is CASSRWTGSGNTIYF. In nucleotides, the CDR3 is TGTGCCAGCAGCCGATGGACTGGCTCTGGAAACACCATATATTTT.

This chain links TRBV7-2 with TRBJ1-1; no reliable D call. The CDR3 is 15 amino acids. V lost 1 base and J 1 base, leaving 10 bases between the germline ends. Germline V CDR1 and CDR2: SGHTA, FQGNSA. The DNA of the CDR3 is TGTGCCAGCAGCTTAGTAGAGGGATCGAACACTGAAGCTTTCTTT. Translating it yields CASSLVEGSNTEAFF.

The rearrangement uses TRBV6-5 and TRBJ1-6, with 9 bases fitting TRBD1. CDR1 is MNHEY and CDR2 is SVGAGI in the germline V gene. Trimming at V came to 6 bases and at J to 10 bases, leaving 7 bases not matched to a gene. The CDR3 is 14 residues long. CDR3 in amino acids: CASSRGQGDSPLHF. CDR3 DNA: TGTGCCAGCAGCAGGGGACAGGGTGACTCACCCCTCCACTTT.

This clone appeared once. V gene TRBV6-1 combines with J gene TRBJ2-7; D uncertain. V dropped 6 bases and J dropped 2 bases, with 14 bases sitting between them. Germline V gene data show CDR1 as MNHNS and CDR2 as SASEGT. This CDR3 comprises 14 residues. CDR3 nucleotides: TGTGCCAGCAGGGTCAAAACCCTAACCTACGAGCAGTACTTC. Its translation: CASRVKTLTYEQYF.

The CDR3 is CASSSNTGGTEAFF. CDR3 DNA: TGTGCCAGCAGCTCTAATACAGGGGGCACTGAAGCTTTCTTT. The genes are TRBV7-8 and TRBJ1-1, with 8 bases identical to TRBD1. The J segment lost 4 bases and the V segment lost 4 bases, leaving 5 bases of the junction unmatched. The germline V gene encodes CDR1 SGHVS and CDR2 FQNEAQ. This CDR3 has 14 residues.

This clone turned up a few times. The CDR3 sequence: CATRQGRWELFF. In DNA form, the CDR3 reads TGTGCCACAAGACAGGGCAGATGGGAGCTGTTTTTT. This chain uses TRBV10-3 with TRBJ2-2; 7 nucleotides agree with TRBD1. The J segment lost 9 bases and the V segment lost 10 bases, leaving 8 bases of the junction unmatched. Germline CDR1 ENHRY, CDR2 SYGVKD. The CDR3 extends over 12 amino acids.

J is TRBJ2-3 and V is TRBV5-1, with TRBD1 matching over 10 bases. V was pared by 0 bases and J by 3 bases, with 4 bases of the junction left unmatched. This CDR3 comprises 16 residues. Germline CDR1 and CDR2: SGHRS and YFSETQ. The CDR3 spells CASSLADRGRTDTQYF. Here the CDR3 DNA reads TGCGCCAGCAGCTTGGCCGACAGGGGGCGGACAGATACGCAGTATTTT. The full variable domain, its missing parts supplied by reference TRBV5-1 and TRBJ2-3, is KAGVTQTPRYLIKTRGQQVTLSCSPISGHRSVSWYQQTPGQGLQFLFEYFSETQRNKGNFPGRFSGRQFSNSRSEMNVSTLELGDSALYLCASSLADRGRTDTQYFGPGTRLTVL.

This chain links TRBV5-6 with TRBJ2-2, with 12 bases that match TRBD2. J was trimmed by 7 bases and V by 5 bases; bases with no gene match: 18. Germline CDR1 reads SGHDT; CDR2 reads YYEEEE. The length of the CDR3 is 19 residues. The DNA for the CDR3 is TGTGCCAGCAGATATTTCGAAAGGACTAGCGGGGCCCGACGCGGGGAGCTGTTTTTT. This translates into CASRYFERTSGARRGELFF.

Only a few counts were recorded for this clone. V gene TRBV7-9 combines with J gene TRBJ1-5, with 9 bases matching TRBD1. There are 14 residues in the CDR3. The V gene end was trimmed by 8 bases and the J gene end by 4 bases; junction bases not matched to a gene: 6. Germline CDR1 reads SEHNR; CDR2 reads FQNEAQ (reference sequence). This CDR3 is CASSNDRGNQPQHF. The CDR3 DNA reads TGTGCCAGCTCTAATGACAGGGGGAATCAGCCCCAGCATTTT.

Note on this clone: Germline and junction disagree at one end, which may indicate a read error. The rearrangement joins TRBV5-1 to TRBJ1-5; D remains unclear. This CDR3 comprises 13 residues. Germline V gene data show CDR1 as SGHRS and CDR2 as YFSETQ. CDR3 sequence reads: CVSSTDSNQPQHF. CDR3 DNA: TGCGTCAGCAGCACAGATAGCAATCAGCCCCAGCATTTT.

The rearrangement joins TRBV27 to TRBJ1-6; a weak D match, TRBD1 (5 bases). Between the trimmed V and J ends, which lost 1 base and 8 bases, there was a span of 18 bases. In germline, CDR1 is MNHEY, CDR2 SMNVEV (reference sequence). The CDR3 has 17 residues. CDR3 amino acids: CASSLFHRGSRDSPLHF. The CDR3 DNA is TGTGCCAGCAGTTTATTTCACCGCGGATCCAGGGATTCACCCCTCCACTTT.

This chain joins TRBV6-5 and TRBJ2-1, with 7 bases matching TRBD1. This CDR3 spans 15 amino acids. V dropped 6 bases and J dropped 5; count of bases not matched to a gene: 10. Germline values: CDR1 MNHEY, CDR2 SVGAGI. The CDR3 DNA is TGTGCCAGCAGATACAGGGGCGAATGGAACAATGAGCAGTTCTTC. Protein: CASRYRGEWNNEQFF.

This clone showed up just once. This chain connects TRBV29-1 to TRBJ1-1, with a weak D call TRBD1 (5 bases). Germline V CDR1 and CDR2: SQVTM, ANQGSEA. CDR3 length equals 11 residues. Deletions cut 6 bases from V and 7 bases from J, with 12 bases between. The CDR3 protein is CSVDDSFEAFF. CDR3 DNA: TGCAGCGTGGATGACAGTTTTGAAGCTTTCTTT.

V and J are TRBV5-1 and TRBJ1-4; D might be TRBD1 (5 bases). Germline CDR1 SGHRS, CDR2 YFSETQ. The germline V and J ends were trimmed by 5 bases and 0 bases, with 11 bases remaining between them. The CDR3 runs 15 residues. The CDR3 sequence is CASSFAGSTNEKLFF. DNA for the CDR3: TGCGCCAGCAGTTTTGCAGGGTCAACTAATGAAAAACTGTTTTTT.

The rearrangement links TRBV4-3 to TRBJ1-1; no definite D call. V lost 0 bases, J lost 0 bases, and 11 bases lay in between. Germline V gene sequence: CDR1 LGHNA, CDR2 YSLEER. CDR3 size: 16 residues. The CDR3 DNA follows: TGCGCCAGCAGCCAAGACGATAGAGCTATGAACACTGAAGCTTTCTTT. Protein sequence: CASSQDDRAMNTEAFF.